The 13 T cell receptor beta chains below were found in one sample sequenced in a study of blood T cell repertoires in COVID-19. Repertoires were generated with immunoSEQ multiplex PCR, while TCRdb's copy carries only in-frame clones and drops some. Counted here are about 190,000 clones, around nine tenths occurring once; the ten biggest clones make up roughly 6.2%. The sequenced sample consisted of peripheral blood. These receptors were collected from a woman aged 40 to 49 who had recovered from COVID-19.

In nucleotides, the CDR3 is TGTGCCAGCAGCGCGGGACAGACGAACACTGAAGCTTTCTTT. It codes for CASSAGQTNTEAFF. The genes are TRBV9 and TRBJ1-1; 7 nucleotides match TRBD1. There are 14 residues in the CDR3. Looked up from germline, CDR1 is SGDLS and CDR2 is YYNGEE. V lost 3 bases to trimming and J lost 1 base; unmatched junction nucleotides: 3.

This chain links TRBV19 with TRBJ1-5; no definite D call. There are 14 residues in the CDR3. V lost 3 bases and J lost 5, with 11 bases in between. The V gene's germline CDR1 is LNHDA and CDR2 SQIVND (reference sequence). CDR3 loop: CASSIGSDYQPQHF. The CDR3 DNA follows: TGTGCCAGTAGTATCGGCAGCGATTATCAGCCCCAGCATTTT. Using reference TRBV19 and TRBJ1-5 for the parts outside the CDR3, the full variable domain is DGGITQSPKYLFRKEGQNVTLSCEQNLNHDAMYWYRQDPGQGLRLIYYSQIVNDFQKGDIAEGYSVSREKKESFPLTVTSAQKNPTAFYLCASSIGSDYQPQHFGDGTRLSIL.

The CDR3 bases are TGTGCCAGCAGCCAAGGGGGACTAGACGTCTATGAGCAGTTCTTC. It yields the protein CASSQGGLDVYEQFF. This chain uses TRBV3-1 (or the pseudogene TRBV3-2) with TRBJ2-1; 8 bases are shared with TRBD2. Trimming took 1 base from V and 8 from J; bases not matched to a gene: 7. CDR1 is LGHDT and CDR2 is YNNKEL in the germline V gene (reference sequence). The CDR3 has 15 residues.

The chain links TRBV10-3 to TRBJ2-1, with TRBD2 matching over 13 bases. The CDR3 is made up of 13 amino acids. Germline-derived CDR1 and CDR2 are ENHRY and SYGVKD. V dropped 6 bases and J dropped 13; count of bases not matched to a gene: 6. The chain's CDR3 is CAISTGTSGNQFF. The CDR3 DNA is TGTGCCATCAGCACCGGGACTAGCGGGAATCAGTTCTTC.

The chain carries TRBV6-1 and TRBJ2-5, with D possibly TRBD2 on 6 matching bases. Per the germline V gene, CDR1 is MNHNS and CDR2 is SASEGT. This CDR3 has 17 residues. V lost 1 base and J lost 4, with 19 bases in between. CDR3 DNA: TGTGCCAGCAGTGAAGTGGGATCCCTAGCGTTGCGAGAGACCCAGTACTTC. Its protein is CASSEVGSLALRETQYF.

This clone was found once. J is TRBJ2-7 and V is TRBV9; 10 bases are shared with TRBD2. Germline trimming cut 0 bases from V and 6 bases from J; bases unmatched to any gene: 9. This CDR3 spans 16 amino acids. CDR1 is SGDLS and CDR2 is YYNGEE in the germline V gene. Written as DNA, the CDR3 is TGTGCCAGCAGCGTAGGGTGGGCTAGCGGGAGCAGCGAGCAGTACTTC. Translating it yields CASSVGWASGSSEQYF.

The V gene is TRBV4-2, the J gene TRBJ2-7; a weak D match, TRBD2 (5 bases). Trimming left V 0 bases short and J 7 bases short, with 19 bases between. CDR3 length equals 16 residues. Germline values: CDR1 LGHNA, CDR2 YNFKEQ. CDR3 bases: TGTGCCAGCAGCCAAGATCTTTGGGAGAGGTCGGGAGAGCAGTACTTC. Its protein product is CASSQDLWERSGEQYF.

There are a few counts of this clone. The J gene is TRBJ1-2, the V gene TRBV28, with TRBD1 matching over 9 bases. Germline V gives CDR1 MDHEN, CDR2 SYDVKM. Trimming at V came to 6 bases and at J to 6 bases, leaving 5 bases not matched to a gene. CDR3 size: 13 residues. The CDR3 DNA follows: TGTGCCAGCAGGATAAACAGGGGGCATGGCTACACCTTC. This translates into CASRINRGHGYTF.

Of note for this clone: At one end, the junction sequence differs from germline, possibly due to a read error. This CDR3 reads CASRLLAGGGPYEQYF. In DNA, the CDR3 is TGTGCCAGCCGTTTGTTAGCGGGAGGGGGGCCCTACGAGCAGTACTTC. The V call is TRBV27, the J call TRBJ2-7, with 11 bases that match TRBD2. The germline V gene has CDR1 MNHEY and CDR2 SMNVEV (reference sequence). The CDR3 contains 16 residues.

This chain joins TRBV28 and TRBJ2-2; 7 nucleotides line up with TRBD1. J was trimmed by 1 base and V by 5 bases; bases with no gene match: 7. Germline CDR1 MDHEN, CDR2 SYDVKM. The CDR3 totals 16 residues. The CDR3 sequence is CASSPAGTVNTGELFF. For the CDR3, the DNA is TGTGCCAGCAGTCCCGCCGGGACAGTGAACACCGGGGAGCTGTTTTTT.

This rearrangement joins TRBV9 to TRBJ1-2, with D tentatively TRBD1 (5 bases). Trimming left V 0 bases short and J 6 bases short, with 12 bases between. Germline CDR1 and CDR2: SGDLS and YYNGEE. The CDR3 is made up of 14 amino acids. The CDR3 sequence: CASSVVSPGDGYTF. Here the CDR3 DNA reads TGTGCCAGCAGCGTAGTATCCCCGGGGGATGGCTACACCTTC.

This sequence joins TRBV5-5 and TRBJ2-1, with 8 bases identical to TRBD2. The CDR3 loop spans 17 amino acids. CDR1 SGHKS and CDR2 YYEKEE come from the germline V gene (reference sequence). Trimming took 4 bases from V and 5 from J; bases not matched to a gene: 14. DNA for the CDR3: TGTGCCAGCAGCCATCAAGAGTGGGCGGGAGGACACAATGAGCAGTTCTTC. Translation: CASSHQEWAGGHNEQFF.

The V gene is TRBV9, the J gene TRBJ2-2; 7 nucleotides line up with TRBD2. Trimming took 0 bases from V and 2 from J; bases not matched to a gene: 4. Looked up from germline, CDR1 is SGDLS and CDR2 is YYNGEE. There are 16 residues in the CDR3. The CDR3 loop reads CASSVAASGNTGELFF. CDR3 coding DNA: TGTGCCAGCAGCGTAGCGGCTAGCGGAAACACCGGGGAGCTGTTTTTT.